This TCR beta chain was sequenced for a study of cytomegalovirus exposure and HLA in healthy donors. Study-level points and caveats: About 87% or about 30% of the time was how often most TCR beta V segments were productive, according to an earlier analysis. In a later analysis, an Asian-associated ancestry cluster reportedly showed fewer N-insertions than the approximately 660-donor mean. A cluster of highly shared sequence variants was likely a sequencing artifact.

This clone was seen only a few times. No antigen is known for it. This CDR3 has 14 amino acids. Trimming cost V 6 bases and J 2 bases; bases outside gene matches: 7. Germline-derived CDR1 and CDR2 are KGHSH and LQKENI. At the time of sampling, donors were nominally healthy, though unrecorded immune exposures were likely. The study ran its PCR with 60 Vbeta and 13 Jbeta primers. Libraries were prepared by immunoSEQ multiplex PCR; TCRdb keeps only in-frame clonotypes and omits some of them. The sample consists of fewer than 200,000 clones, 80% of them appearing once. The sample taken for sequencing was PBMCs. The V call is TRBV18, the J call TRBJ2-7; 7 bases fit TRBD2. The sequence came from a woman aged 45-60 years in good health and CMV-seropositive. Written as DNA, the CDR3 is TGTGCCAGCTCCACTCAAGGGACTACCTACGAGCAGTACTTC. It is translated as CASSTQGTTYEQYF. Variable domain in full (rest from reference TRBV18 and TRBJ2-7): NAGVMQNPRHLVRRRGQEARLRCSPMKGHSHVYWYRQLPEEGLKFMVYLQKENIIDESGMPKERFSAEFPKEGPSILRIQQVVRGDSAAYFCASSTQGTTYEQYFGPGTRLTVT.